One sample yielded the 2 T cell receptor beta chains listed below, sequenced in a study of T cells in localized non-small cell lung cancer. Data came from immunoSEQ multiplex PCR; TCRdb stores just in-frame clones and leaves some out. Altogether tens of thousands of clones are present, approximately 86% being singletons, with the ten largest covering approximately 7.5%. This sample comprised peripheral blood, obtained before any cancer treatment. The receptors here all came from a male donor aged 60 or over with stage I lung adenocarcinoma.

This clone came up once. The sample carries other DNA sequences with the same CDR3. V gene TRBV4-2 combines with J gene TRBJ1-5; D is unclear. V was trimmed by 1 base and J by 0 bases, leaving 10 bases between them. The CDR3 is 16 residues long. Germline V gene sequence: CDR1 LGHNA, CDR2 YNFKEQ. CDR3 in DNA: TGTGCCAGCAGCCAAGTGGCGGGCTATAGCAATCAGCCCCAGCATTTT. Translated: CASSQVAGYSNQPQHF.

The V call is TRBV6-6, the J call TRBJ1-1; 7 bases match TRBD1. There are 14 residues in the CDR3. The V and J ends lost 5 bases and 4 bases, in that order; junction bases with no gene match: 7. Germline V CDR1 and CDR2: MNHNY, SVGAGI (reference sequence). The CDR3 DNA reads as TGTGCCAGCAGTCGGGACAGCAAAGGCACTGAAGCTTTCTTT. Its protein is CASSRDSKGTEAFF.